The clone carrying this T cell receptor (beta chain) was picked up many times. Its matching antigen is unknown. This entry belongs to a study of identical twins. Study results and limitations: Zero-insertion analyses could be partly confounded by invariant MAIT and iNKT cells. The study based its conclusions on cross-sectional statistical analysis and did not follow the same donors. Out-of-frame alpha sequences that twins shared showed excess low generation probability. For monozygotic twins, models underestimated out-of-frame TCR alpha sharing.

TCRdb ran MiXCR on the 5' RACE reads and lists one entry per CDR3 protein. The repertoire has 240,000 or so distinct CDR3 sequences, approximately 11% of them found once; the top ten carry approximately 4%. Germline loops: CDR1 SGHRS, CDR2 YFSETQ. This CDR3 spans 13 amino acids. Deletions cut 4 bases from V and 7 bases from J, with 15 bases between. The same data also went into a second study, on yellow fever vaccine responses in identical twins.

This TCR was recovered from a woman between 18 and 29 years old in good health. Sequences were obtained from memory (CD45RO+) T cells sorted from blood. The chain links TRBV5-1 to TRBJ2-7; D gene ambiguous. The CDR3: CASSEPGSLEQYF. CDR3 DNA sequence: TGCGCCAGCAGCGAACCGGGTTCGTTGGAGCAGTACTTC.